This entry describes one T cell receptor beta chain. Its specificity is unknown. The sample originates from a study of T cell responses to AZD1222 COVID-19 vaccine. General study findings and limits: CD4 TCRs covered the whole spike, strongest at regions 160-218 and 743-854. Donors were largely white British and mainly female; clonal diversity was possibly underestimated. The reported proportion of spike-specific TCRs targeting unmutated variant regions was nearly half. Just a handful of people given AZD1222 tested seropositive at baseline.

Repertoires were generated with immunoSEQ multiplex PCR, while TCRdb's copy carries only in-frame clones and drops some. This table holds about 110,000 clones, roughly 84% found once. The source is an adult in good health. The sequencing here drew on peripheral blood, taken on day 0 of AZD1222 vaccination.

The DNA of the CDR3 is TGTGCCAGCAGCTTGGACAGCGCGAACACCGGGGAGCTGTTTTTT. It is translated as CASSLDSANTGELFF. The chain couples TRBV7-2 to TRBJ2-2; perhaps TRBD1 as D (6 bases). The CDR3 length is 15 residues. CDR1 is SGHTA and CDR2 is FQGNSA in the germline V gene. The ends were cut back, 3 bases at V and 0 bases at J, with 8 bases in the middle.